The clone carrying this TCR beta chain was detected many times. No antigen is known for it. These data are taken from a study of breast tumors, draining lymph nodes, adjacent tissues. Per germline, CDR1 SNHLY and CDR2 FYNNEI. Trimming pared 4 bases from V and 8 bases from J, leaving 12 bases between. The CDR3 covers 13 residues. Findings and limits, study-wide: Tumor and nontumor repertoires were significantly more similar in luminal-like than in basal-like breast cancer. Tumor TCR diversity was below lymph nodes but above nontumor tissue. The data were judged consistent with most tumor T cells coming from lymph node and expanding in tumor. Tumor T cell lymph node origin was a supported hypothesis, not proven.

TCRdb re-analysed the multiplex PCR reads in MiXCR, keeping a single row per CDR3 protein. The sample shows around 12,000 distinct CDR3 sequences, around 70% of them seen only once. This chain uses TRBV2 with TRBJ2-4, with a possible D match to TRBD2 (6 bases). The clonotype originates from a female donor with breast cancer. Some clones in this sample may be carry-over from other donors' samples. Sequencing used tumor-adjacent breast tissue. In DNA form, the CDR3 reads TGTGCCAGCAGTGTAGGGCCGGGGGACATTCAGTACTTC. Protein sequence: CASSVGPGDIQYF. The variable domain in full, with the rest retrieved from reference TRBV2 and TRBJ2-4, is EPEVTQTPSHQVTQMGQEVILRCVPISNHLYFYWYRQILGQKVEFLVSFYNNEISEKSEIFDDQFSVERPDGSNFTLKIRSTKLEDSAMYFCASSVGPGDIQYFGAGTRLSVL.